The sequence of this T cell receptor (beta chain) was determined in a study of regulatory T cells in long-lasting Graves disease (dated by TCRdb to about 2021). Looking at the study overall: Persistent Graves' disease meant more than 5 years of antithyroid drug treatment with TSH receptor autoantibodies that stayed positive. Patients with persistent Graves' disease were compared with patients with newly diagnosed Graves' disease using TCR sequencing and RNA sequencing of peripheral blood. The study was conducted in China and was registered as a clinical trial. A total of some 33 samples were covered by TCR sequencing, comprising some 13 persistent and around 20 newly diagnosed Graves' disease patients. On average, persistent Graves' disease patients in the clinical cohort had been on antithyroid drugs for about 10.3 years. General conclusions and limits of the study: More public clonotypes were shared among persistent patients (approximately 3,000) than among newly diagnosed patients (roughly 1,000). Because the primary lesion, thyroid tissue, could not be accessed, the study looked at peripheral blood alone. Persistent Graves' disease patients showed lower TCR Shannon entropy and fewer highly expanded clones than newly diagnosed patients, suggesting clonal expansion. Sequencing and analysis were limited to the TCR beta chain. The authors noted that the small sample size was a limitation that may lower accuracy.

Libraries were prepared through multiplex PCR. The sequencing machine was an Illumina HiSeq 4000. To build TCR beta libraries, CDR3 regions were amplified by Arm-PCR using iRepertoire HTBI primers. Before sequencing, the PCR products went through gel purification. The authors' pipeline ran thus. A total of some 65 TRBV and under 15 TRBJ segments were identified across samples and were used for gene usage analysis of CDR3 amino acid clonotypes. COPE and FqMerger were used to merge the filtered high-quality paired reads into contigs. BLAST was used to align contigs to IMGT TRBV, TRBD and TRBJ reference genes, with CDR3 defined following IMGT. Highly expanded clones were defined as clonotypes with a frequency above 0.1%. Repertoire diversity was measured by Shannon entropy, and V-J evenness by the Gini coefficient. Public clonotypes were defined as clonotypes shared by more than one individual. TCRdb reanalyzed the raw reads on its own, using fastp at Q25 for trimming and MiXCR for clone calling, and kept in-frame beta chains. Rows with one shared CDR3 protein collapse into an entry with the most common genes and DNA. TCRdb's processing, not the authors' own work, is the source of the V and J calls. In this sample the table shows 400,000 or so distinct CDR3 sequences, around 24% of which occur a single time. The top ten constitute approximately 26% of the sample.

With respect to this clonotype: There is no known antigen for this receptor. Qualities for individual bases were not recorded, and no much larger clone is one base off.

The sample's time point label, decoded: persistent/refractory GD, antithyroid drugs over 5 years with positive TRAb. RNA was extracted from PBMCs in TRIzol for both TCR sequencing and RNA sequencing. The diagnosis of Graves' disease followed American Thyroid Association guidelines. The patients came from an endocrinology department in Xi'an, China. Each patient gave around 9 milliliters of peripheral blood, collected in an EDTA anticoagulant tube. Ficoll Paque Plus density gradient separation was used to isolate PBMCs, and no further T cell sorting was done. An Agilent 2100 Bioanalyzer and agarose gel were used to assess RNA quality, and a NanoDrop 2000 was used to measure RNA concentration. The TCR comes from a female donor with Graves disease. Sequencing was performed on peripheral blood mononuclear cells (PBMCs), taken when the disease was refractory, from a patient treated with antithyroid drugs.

The CDR3 region reads CAISEMEQNIQYF. Read as DNA, the sequence is TGTGCCATCAGTGAGATGGAACAAAACATTCAGTACTTC. This receptor chain uses TRBV10-3 and TRBJ2-4; no confident D gene assignment can be made. Via the germline V gene, CDR1 is ENHRY and CDR2 SYGVKD. The trim is 2 bases for V and 5 bases for J, with a gap of 7 bases between the germline ends. Reading from cysteine to phenylalanine, the CDR3 counts 13 amino acids. The only DNA kept is the CDR3, 39 bases in frame from the first base.